The 5 T cell receptor beta chains reported below all come from one sample, sequenced in a study of shared clonotypes between healthy human individuals. Sequencing was performed with immunoSEQ multiplex PCR; in TCRdb, only in-frame clones are kept and a portion is missing. The profile shows approximately 2.5 million clones, around nine tenths of them singletons. Sequencing used naive CD4+ T cells sorted from blood. Documented subset: CD45RA+ positively selected. These receptors all stem from a man aged 18 to 35 in good health.

The gene calls are TRBV10-3 and TRBJ2-5, with TRBD2 identical over 7 bases. With 0 bases clipped from V and 5 bases from J, the junction kept 3 bases outside the gene matches. The length of the CDR3 is 14 residues. CDR1 is ENHRY, CDR2 SYGVKD, per germline. This chain's CDR3 is CAISESASGETQYF. The CDR3 DNA is TGTGCCATCAGTGAGTCCGCTAGCGGTGAGACCCAGTACTTC.

This chain joins TRBV28 and TRBJ2-7; D could derive from TRBD1 or TRBD2 (7 bases each). Per germline, CDR1 MDHEN and CDR2 SYDVKM. The ends were cut back, 8 bases at V and 7 bases at J, with 21 bases in the middle. The CDR3 length is 14 residues. CDR3 amino acids: CASGQRQGGGEQYF. CDR3 sequence (DNA): TGTGCCAGCGGACAGAGACAGGGAGGGGGGGAGCAGTACTTC. Variable domain in full (rest from reference TRBV28 and TRBJ2-7): DVKVTQSSRYLVKRTGEKVFLECVQDMDHENMFWYRQDPGLGLRLIYFSYDVKMKEKGDIPEGYSVSREKKERFSLILESASTNQTSMYLCASGQRQGGGEQYFGPGTRLTVT.

The V and J genes are TRBV11-2 and TRBJ2-1; 8 bases fit TRBD2. This CDR3 spans 15 amino acids. V was pared by 4 bases and J by 5 bases, with 7 bases of the junction left unmatched. Germline CDR1 is SGHAT and CDR2 is FQNNGV. The CDR3 spells CASSSSGSRHNEQFF. The CDR3 nucleotides read TGTGCCAGCAGCTCGAGCGGGAGTCGTCACAATGAGCAGTTCTTC.

This chain joins TRBV7-2 and TRBJ1-3; D is undetermined. The CDR3 runs to 16 residues. CDR1 SGHTA and CDR2 FQGNSA come from the germline V gene. V lost 0 bases, J lost 0 bases, and 9 bases lay in between. The CDR3 DNA reads TGTGCCAGCAGCTTAGCGGCGGCGAGCTCTGGAAACACCATATATTTT. As protein: CASSLAAASSGNTIYF.

V and J are TRBV11-2 and TRBJ1-6; D is possibly TRBD1 (6 bases). With 6 bases removed from V and 7 bases from J, the gap between germline ends came to 22 bases. The CDR3 loop spans 17 amino acids. Germline V gene lookup returns CDR1 SGHAT and CDR2 FQNNGV. The CDR3 loop reads CASRPDRSWVGNSPLHF. In DNA, the CDR3 is TGTGCCAGCAGACCAGACAGGTCCTGGGTAGGGAATTCACCCCTCCACTTT.